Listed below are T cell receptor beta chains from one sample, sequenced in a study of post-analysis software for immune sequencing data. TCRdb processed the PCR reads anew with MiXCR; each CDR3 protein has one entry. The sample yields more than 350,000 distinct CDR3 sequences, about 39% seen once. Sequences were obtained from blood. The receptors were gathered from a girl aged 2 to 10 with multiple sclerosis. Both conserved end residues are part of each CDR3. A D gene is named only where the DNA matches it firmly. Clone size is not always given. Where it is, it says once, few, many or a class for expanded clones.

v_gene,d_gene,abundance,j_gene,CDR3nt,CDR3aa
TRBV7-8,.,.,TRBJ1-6,TGTGCCAGCAGCTCTCGGGCCGGACTGGGGGACTCACCCCTCCACTTT,CASSSRAGLGDSPLHF
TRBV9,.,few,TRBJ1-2,TGTGCCAGCAGCGGACAAAAGATTTATGGCTACACCTTC,CASSGQKIYGYTF
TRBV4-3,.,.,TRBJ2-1,TGCGCCAGCAGCCAAGATCCAGGCGGGACGATATCCTACAATGAGCAGTTCTTC,CASSQDPGGTISYNEQFF
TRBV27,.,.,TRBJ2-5,TGTGCCTCCACTCCAGGGAAGGGACTTCTAGAGACCCAGTACTTC,CASTPGKGLLETQYF
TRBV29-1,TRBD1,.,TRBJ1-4,TGCAGCGTTGAATACAGCGCACCCACAGGGGGCGGTGAAAAACTGTTTTTT,CSVEYSAPTGGGEKLFF
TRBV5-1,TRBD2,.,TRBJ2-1,TGCGCCAGCAGCTTACGACTAACCCTAGCGGGGAACAATGAGCAGTTCTTC,CASSLRLTLAGNNEQFF
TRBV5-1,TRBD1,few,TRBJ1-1,TGCGCCAGCACCTTGATGACAGGGGAAACTGAAGCTTTCTTT,CASTLMTGETEAFF
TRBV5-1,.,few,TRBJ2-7,TGCGCCAGCAGCTTGGCTACCGGTCCCTACGAGCAGTACTTC,CASSLATGPYEQYF
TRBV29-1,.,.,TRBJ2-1,TGCAGCGTCGTTACAATCTCCTACGATGAGCAGTTCTTC,CSVVTISYDEQFF
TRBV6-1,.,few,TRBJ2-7,TGTGCCAGCAGTACTCGGGACGGCTCCTACGAGCAGTACTTC,CASSTRDGSYEQYF
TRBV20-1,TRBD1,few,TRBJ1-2,TGCAGTGCCCCAATCCAGGGGGGGATAGATGGCTACACCTTC,CSAPIQGGIDGYTF
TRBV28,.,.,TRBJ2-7,TGTGCCAGCAGTTTGACCCTTAGCTCCTACGAGCAGTACTTC,CASSLTLSSYEQYF
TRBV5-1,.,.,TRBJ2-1,TGCGCCAGCAGCCCCGGCCGAGATGAGCAGTTCTTC,CASSPGRDEQFF
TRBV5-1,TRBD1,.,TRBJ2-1,TGCGCCAGCAGCGCGGGACAGGAGAGGAATGAGCAGTTCTTC,CASSAGQERNEQFF
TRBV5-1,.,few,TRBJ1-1,TGCGCCGGCAGCTTTGGGGGGACGGCGATGAACACTGAAGCTTTCTTT,CAGSFGGTAMNTEAFF
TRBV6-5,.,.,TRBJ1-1,TGTGCCAGCAGTTATGGAGGGAGGAACACTGAAGCTTTCTTT,CASSYGGRNTEAFF
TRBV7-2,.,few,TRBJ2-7,TGTGCCAGCAGCTTAGCGTGGGGAACCCGCAATGCCTACGAGCAGTACTTC,CASSLAWGTRNAYEQYF
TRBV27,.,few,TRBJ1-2,TGTGCCAGCAGTTTAGGGGCTAGCTATGGCTACACCTTC,CASSLGASYGYTF
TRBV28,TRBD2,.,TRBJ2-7,TGTGCCAGCAGTTTGACGGCTAGCGGGGCGCACGAGCAGTACTTC,CASSLTASGAHEQYF
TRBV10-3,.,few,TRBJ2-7,TGTGCCATCAGCTACCCCCAAGGGTCGGGTGGCGAGCAGTACTTC,CAISYPQGSGGEQYF
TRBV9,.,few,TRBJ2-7,TGTGCCAGCAGCGTAGGTCTAGCGTCGTCCGAGCAGTACTTC,CASSVGLASSEQYF
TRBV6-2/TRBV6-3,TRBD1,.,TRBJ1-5,TGTGCCAGCAGTTTCAGCCTCCTCAGGGGGTATAGCAATCCGCCCCAGCATTTT,CASSFSLLRGYSNPPQHF
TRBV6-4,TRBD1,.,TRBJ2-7,TGTGCCAGCAGTGGACTTCAAAATCCCGGGACAGGGGGGAGTCGGTACTCCTACGAGCAGTACTTC,CASSGLQNPGTGGSRYSYEQYF
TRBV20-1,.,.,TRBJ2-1,TGCAGTGCTAGCAGGGTAAGCTCCAATGAGCAGTTCTTC,CSASRVSSNEQFF
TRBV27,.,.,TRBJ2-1,TGTGCCAACCGTAGGGGGGGGTCCTACAATGAGCAGTTCTTC,CANRRGGSYNEQFF
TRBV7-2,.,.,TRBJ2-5,TGTGCCAGCAGCTTAGTATGGGCGGGGTCGGAGACCCAGTACTTC,CASSLVWAGSETQYF
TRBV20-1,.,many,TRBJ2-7,TGCAGTGCTAGACGGGGGACCTACGAGCAGTACTTC,CSARRGTYEQYF
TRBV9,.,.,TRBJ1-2,TGTGCCAGCGCCCGCTGGGGGGACTATGGCTACACCTTC,CASARWGDYGYTF
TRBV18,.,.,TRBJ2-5,TGTGCCAGCTCAGGGGGCCTCCAAGAGACCCAGTACTTC,CASSGGLQETQYF
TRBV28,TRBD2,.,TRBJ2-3,TGTGCCAGCAGTTTTCCGGGACTAGCCACAGATACGCAGTATTTT,CASSFPGLATDTQYF
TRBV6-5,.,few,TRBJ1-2,TGTGCCAGCACAGGGACCTATGGCTACACCTTC,CASTGTYGYTF
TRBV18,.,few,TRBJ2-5,TGTGCCAGCTCAACTCAGGAGACCCAGTACTTC,CASSTQETQYF
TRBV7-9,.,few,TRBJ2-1,TGTGCCACCCCAACGGAGCGGAGCTCCTACAATGAGCAGTTCTTC,CATPTERSSYNEQFF
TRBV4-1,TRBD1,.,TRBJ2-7,TGCGCCAGCAGCCAAGTCTTTTTCCGACAGGGTTTATACGAGCAGTACTTC,CASSQVFFRQGLYEQYF
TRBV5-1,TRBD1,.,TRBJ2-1,TGCGCCAGCAGCTTAAATGGACAGGGAATCGATGAGCAGTTCTTC,CASSLNGQGIDEQFF
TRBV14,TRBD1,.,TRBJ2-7,TGTGCCAGCAGCCGTACACAGGGGGACGAGCAGTACTTC,CASSRTQGDEQYF
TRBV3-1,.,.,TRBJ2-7,TGTGCCAGCAGCCATGTACTAGGCTACGAGCAGTACTTC,CASSHVLGYEQYF
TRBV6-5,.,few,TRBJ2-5,TGTGCCAGCAGTTCAGGGGCGCGAGAGACCCAGTACTTC,CASSSGARETQYF
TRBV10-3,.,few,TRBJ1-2,TGTGCCATCAGTGCCGGACCGTTCTATGGCTACACCTTC,CAISAGPFYGYTF
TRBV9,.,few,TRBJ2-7,TGTGCCAGCAGCGTAACTAGCCAAGCCTACGAGCAGTACTTC,CASSVTSQAYEQYF
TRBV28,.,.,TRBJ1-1,TGTGCCAGCACCAAAGATATACAAAGAAACACTGAAGCTTTCTTT,CASTKDIQRNTEAFF
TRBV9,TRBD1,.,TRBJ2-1,TGTGCCAGCAGCGTAGGGCAGGGGGACGTCAATGAGCAGTTCTTC,CASSVGQGDVNEQFF
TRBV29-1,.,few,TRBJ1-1,TGCAGCATTGGAGGGACCGCTGAAGCTTTCTTT,CSIGGTAEAFF
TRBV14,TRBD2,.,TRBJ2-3,TGTGCCAGCAGCCAAGTCCTAGCGGGGGCTACGCAGTATTTT,CASSQVLAGATQYF
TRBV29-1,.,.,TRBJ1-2,TGCAGCGAGTTGGGTCCTAACTATGGCTACACCTTC,CSELGPNYGYTF
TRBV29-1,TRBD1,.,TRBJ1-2,TGCAGCGTCCCACAGGGGGCAGGTGGCTACACCTTC,CSVPQGAGGYTF
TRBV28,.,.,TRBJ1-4,TGTGCCAGCGGAGATGAAAAACTGTTTTTT,CASGDEKLFF
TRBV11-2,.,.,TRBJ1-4,TGTGCCAGCAGCTTAATCCCCCGGGGTGGGGATGAAAAACTGTTTTTT,CASSLIPRGGDEKLFF